This T cell receptor (beta chain) derives from a study of T cells after yellow fever vaccination. V lost 4 bases and J lost 6, with 13 bases in between. In germline, CDR1 is SQVTM, CDR2 ANQGSEA. The CDR3 loop spans 13 amino acids. UMIs were added to TCR cDNA along with a universal primer site when it was made by 5'RACE template switching. Via MiXCR, TCRdb re-called the 5' RACE reads, giving one row per CDR3 protein. The table lists over 110,000 distinct CDR3 sequences, around 7.7% of them singletons, with approximately 0.67% in the top ten. This clonotype was seen at least ten times. Its matching antigen is unknown. General observations from the study: Some clonotypes were seen in both the CD4 and the CD8 compartments. These made up a small share and likely arose from convergent recombination. Most primary-vaccination clones reappeared after the booster (approximately 95% CD4, approximately 88% CD8).

V is TRBV29-1 and J is TRBJ2-1; D is ambiguous. This specimen was CD4+ T cells sorted from PBMCs, taken 5 days after the yellow fever booster vaccination. The sequence was collected from a young man who received the YFV17D yellow fever vaccine. The CDR3 DNA sequence: TGCAGCGTTGGAGTCGGCGCATTCAATGAGCAGTTCTTC. It translates to CSVGVGAFNEQFF.